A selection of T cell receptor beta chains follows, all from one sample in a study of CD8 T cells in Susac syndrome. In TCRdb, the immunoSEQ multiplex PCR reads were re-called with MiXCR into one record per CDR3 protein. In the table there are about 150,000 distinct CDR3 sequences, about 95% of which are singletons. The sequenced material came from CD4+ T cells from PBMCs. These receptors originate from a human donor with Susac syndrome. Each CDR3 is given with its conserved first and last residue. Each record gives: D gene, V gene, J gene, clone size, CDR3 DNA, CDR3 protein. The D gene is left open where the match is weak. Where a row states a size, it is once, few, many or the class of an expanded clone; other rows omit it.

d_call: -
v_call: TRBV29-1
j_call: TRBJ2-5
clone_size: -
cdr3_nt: TGCAGCGTTACACCATCCGGGGGCCCACACTGGGAGACCCAGTACTTC
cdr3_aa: CSVTPSGGPHWETQYF

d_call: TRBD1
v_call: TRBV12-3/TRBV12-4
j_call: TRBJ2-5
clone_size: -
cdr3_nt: TGTGCCAGCAGTCCCGGGACAGGCGGCTTGGGGACCCAGTACTTC
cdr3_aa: CASSPGTGGLGTQYF

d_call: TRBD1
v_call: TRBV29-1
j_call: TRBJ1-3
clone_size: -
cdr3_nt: TGCAGCGTCGGTACCTTCACAGGGGGCCATGGAAACACCATATATTTT
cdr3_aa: CSVGTFTGGHGNTIYF

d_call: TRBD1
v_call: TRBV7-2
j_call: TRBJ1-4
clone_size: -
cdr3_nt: TGTGCCAGCAGCTCCACAGGGGTTAATGAAAAACTGTTTTTT
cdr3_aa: CASSSTGVNEKLFF

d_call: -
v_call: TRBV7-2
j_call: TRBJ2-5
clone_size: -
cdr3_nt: TGTGCCAGCAGCCCCCAGGGGGGGAAGACCCAGTACTTC
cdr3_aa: CASSPQGGKTQYF

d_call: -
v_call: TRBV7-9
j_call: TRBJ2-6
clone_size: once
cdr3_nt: TGTGCCAGCAGCTTAGGGGACCTCGGGGCCAACGTCCTGACTTTC
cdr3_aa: CASSLGDLGANVLTF

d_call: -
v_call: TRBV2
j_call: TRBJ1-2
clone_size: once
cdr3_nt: TGTGCCAGCGGAGTCAAGAGGGGCTACACCTTC
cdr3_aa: CASGVKRGYTF

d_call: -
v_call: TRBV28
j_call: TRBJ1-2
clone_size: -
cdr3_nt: TGTGCCAGCAGCCCTCCTGGCTATGGCTACACCTTC
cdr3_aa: CASSPPGYGYTF

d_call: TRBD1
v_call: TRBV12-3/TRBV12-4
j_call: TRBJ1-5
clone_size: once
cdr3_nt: TGTGCCAGCAGTTTAGCCTTACAGGGGTTTCGCAATCAGCCCCAGCATTTT
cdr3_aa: CASSLALQGFRNQPQHF

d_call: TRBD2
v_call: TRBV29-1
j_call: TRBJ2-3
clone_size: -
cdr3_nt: TGCAGCGTTGCGGGAGGAACGCAGTATTTT
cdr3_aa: CSVAGGTQYF

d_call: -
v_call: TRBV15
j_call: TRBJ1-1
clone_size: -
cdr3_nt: TGTGCCACCGCGGGGAACACTGAAGCTTTCTTT
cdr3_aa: CATAGNTEAFF

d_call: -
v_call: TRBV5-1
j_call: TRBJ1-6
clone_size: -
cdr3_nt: TGCGCCAGCAGCCTGGACGGCAGGGATGCCTCACCCCTCCACTTT
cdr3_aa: CASSLDGRDASPLHF

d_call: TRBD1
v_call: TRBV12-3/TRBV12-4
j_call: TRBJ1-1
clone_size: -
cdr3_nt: TGTGCCAGCAGTTGGACAGGTCCGAACACTGAAGCTTTCTTT
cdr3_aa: CASSWTGPNTEAFF

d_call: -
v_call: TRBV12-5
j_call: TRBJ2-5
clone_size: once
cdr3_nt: TGTGCTAGTGGTTCAAGGGAGACCCAGTACTTC
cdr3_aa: CASGSRETQYF

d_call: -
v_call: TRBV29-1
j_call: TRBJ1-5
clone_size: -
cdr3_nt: TGCAGCGTTGCTGTGGGACCCAACGGGGATCAGCCCCAGCATTTT
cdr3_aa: CSVAVGPNGDQPQHF

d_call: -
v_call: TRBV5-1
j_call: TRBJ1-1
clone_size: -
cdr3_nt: TGCGCCAGCAGCTCGAGGGTAGGGGGAACTGAAGCTTTCTTT
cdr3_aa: CASSSRVGGTEAFF

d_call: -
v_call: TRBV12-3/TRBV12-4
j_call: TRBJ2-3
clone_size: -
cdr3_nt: TGTGCCAGCAGTGGCAGCGGGCGGAGGGTTGATACGCAGTATTTT
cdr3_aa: CASSGSGRRVDTQYF

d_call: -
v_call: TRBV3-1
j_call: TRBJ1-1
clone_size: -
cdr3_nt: TGTGCCAGCAAGACCGGCGGGGAGTATGCTTTCTTT
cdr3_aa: CASKTGGEYAFF

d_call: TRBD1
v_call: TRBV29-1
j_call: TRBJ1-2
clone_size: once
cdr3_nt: TGCAGCGTCACAGGGGTGGGGGGCTACACCTTC
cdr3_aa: CSVTGVGGYTF

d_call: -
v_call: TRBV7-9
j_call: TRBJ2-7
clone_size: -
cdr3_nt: TGTGCCACAGACAGGCCTTCCTACGAGCAGTACTTC
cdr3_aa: CATDRPSYEQYF

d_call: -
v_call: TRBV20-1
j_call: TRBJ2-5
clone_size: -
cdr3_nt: TGCAGTGCTGATCCGGGAGCGCAAGAGACCCAGTACTTC
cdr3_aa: CSADPGAQETQYF

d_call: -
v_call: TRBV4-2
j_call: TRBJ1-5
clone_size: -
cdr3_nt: TGTGCCAGCAGCCAAGAGGGGGGCCCGCAAATGAGCAATCAGCCCCAGCATTTT
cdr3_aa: CASSQEGGPQMSNQPQHF

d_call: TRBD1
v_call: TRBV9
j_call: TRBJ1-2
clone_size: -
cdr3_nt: TGTGCCAGCAGCGTAGCGGCAGGGGGGGAGAGGGGCTACACCTTC
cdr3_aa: CASSVAAGGERGYTF

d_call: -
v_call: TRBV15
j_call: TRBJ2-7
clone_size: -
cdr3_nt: TGTGCCACCAACCCCCCGGGACAATTCTACGAGCAGTACTTC
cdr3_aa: CATNPPGQFYEQYF

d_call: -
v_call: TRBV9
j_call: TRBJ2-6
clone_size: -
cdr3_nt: TGTGCCAGCAGCGCGGCAGGGGCTGGGGCCAACGTCCTGACTTTC
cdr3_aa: CASSAAGAGANVLTF

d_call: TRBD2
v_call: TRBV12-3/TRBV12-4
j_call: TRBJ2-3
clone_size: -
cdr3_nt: TGTGCCAGCAGCGAAGCGGGGATTCGCACAGATACGCAGTATTTT
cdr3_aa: CASSEAGIRTDTQYF

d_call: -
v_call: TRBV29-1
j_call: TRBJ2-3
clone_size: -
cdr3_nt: TGCAGCGTTAGGCTAGCGACAGATACGCAGTATTTT
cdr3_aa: CSVRLATDTQYF

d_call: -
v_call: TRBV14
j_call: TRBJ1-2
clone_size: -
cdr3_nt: TGTGCCAGCAGCCAAGAGGGAGGTAGCGGCTACACCTTC
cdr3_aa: CASSQEGGSGYTF

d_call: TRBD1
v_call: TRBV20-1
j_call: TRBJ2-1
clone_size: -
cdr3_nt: TGCAGTGCTAGCGACAGGGGACCCTACAATGAGCAGTTCTTC
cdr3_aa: CSASDRGPYNEQFF

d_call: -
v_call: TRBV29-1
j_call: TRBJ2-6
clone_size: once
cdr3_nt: TGCAGCGTTGCCCGGGATAATGGGGCCAACGTCCTGACTTTC
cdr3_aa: CSVARDNGANVLTF

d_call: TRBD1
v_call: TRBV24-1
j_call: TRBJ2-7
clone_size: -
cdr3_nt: TGTGCCACCAGTGAACGGACAGGTCGAAGCTCCTACGAGCAGTACTTC
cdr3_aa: CATSERTGRSSYEQYF

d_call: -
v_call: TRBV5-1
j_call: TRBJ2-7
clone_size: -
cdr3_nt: TGCGCCAGCAGCTTGGACAGGGATTTCTACGAGCAGTACTTC
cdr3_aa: CASSLDRDFYEQYF

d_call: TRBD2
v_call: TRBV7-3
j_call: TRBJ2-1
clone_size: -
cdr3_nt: TGTGCCAGCAGCCTGGGACTAGCGGGGAATGAGCAGTTCTTC
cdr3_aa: CASSLGLAGNEQFF

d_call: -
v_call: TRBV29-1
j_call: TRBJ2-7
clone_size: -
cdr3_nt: TGCAGCGTTGCCACAGGAGTCTACGAGCAGTACTTC
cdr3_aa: CSVATGVYEQYF

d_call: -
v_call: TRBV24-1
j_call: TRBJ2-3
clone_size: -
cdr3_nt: TGTGCCACCAGTGATGATAGAGTCAAGGGTACGCAGTATTTT
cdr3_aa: CATSDDRVKGTQYF

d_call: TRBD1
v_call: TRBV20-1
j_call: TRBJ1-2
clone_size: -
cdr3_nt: TGCAGTGCTAATGACAGGGACTATGGCTACACCTTC
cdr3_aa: CSANDRDYGYTF

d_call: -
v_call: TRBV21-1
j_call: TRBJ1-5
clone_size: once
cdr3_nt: TGTGCCAGCATCTTTTCCGGGACAGGGGATCAGCCCCAGCATTTT
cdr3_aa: CASIFSGTGDQPQHF

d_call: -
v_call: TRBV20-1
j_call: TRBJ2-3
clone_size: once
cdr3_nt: TGCAGTGCCAGGAGGGGAGATACGCAGTATTTT
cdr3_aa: CSARRGDTQYF

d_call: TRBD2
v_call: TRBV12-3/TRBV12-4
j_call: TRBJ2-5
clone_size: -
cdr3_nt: TGTGCCAGCAGTTTATCCAGCGGGGGGGCCTCGTATGAGACCCAGTACTTC
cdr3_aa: CASSLSSGGASYETQYF

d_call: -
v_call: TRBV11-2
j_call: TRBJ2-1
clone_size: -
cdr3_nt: TGTGCCAGCAGCTTAAGGCGGGGTAGTGAGCAGTTCTTC
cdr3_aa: CASSLRRGSEQFF

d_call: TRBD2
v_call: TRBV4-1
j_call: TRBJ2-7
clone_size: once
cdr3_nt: TGCGCCAGCAGCCAAGGGATAGCGGGTTTGAGCTCCTACGAGCAGTACTTC
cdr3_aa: CASSQGIAGLSSYEQYF

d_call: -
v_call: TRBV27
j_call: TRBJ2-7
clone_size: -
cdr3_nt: TGTGCCAGCAGTTTATGGGGACAAACCTACGAGCAGTACTTC
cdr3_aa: CASSLWGQTYEQYF

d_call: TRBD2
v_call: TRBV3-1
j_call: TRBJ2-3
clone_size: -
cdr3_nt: TGTGCCAGCAGATTCTCCGGGACTACCACAGATACGCAGTATTTT
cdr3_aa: CASRFSGTTTDTQYF

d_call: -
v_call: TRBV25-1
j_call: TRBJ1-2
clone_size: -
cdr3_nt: TGTGCCAGCAGGATGGGGGGAAGCTACACCTTC
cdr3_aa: CASRMGGSYTF

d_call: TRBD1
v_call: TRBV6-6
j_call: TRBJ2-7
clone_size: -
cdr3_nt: TGTGCCAGCAGAACCACCGGGACAGGCTACGAGCAGTACTTC
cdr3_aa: CASRTTGTGYEQYF

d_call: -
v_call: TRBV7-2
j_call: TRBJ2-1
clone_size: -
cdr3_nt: TGTGCCAGCAGCGCCCGGGACCCTTCCAATGAGCAGTTCTTC
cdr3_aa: CASSARDPSNEQFF

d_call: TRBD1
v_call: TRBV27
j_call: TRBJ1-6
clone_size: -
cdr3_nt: TGTGCCAGCAGCACAGGGGTTGGTAATTCACCCCTCCACTTT
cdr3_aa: CASSTGVGNSPLHF

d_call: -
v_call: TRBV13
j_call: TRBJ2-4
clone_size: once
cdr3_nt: TGTGCCAGCAGCTTGAAGGCGGGACGCGTGATAAACATTCAGTACTTC
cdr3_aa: CASSLKAGRVINIQYF

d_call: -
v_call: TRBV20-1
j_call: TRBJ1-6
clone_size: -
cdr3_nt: TGCAGTGCTAGAGATATGATACAGGGCCCCTCACCCCTCCACTTT
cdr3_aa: CSARDMIQGPSPLHF

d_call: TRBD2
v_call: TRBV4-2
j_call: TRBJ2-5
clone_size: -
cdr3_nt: TGTGCCAGCAGCCAAGATCGGGGGGGCCAAGAGACCCAGTACTTC
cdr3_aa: CASSQDRGGQETQYF

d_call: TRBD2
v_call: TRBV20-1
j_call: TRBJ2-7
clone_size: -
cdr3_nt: TGCAGTGCTAGAGATCCCCTAGGGGAGGGCTACGAGCAGTACTTC
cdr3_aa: CSARDPLGEGYEQYF

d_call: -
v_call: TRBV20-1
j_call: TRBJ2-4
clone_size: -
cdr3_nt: TGCAGTGCTGAGCCGAATCTAGCCAAAAACATTCAGTACTTC
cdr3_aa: CSAEPNLAKNIQYF

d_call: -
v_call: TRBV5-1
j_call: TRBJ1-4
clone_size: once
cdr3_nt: TGCGCCAGCAGCCCCCCCGGATCAACTAATGAAAAACTGTTTTTT
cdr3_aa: CASSPPGSTNEKLFF

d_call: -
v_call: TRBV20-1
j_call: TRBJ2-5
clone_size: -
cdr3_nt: TGCAGTGCTATCATGCGGGAGACCCAGTACTTC
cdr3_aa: CSAIMRETQYF

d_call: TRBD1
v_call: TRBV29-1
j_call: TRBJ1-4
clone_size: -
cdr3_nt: TGCAGCGCTAGACAGGGGGGGGAAAAACTGTTTTTT
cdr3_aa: CSARQGGEKLFF

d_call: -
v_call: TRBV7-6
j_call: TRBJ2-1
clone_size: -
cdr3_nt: TGTGCCAGCAGCAAAATCCCACAGGGATCTTCTTACAATGAGCAGTTCTTC
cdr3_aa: CASSKIPQGSSYNEQFF

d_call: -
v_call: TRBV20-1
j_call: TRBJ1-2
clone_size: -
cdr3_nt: TGCAGTGCTAGAGATGTAGAGGGGCCAGCTGGCTACACCTTC
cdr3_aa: CSARDVEGPAGYTF